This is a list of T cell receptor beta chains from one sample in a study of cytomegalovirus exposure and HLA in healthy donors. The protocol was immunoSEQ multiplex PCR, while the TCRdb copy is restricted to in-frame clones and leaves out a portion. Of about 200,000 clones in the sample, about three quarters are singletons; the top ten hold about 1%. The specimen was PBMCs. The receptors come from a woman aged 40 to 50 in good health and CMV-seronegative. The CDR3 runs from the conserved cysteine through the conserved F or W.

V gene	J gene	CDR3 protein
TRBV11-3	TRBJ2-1	CASSLWGVGLSSYNEQFF
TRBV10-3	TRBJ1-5	CAISELGGVNQPQHF
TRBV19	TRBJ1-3	CASKELSGNTIYF
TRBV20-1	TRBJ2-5	CSASGQETQYF
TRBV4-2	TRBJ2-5	CASSPGTRKETQYF
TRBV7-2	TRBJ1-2	CASSQGQVKYGYTF
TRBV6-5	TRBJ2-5	CASSYELAGAQETQYF
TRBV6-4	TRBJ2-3	CASSDSASSADTQYF
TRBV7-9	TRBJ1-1	CASSSEYRVRMNTEAFF
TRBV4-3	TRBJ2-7	CASSQRTPSYEQYF
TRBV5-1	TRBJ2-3	CASSLQPGQGRADTQYF
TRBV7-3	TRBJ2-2	CASSLAVNTGELFF
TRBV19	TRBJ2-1	CASSHILPGTGGNYNEQFF
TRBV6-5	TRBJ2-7	CARQGGTYEQYF
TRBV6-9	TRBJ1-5	CASSATGDCQPQHF
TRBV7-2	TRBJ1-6	CASSLAQGSLHF
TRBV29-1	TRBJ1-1	CSVGTGDPEAFF
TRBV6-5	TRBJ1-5	CASSYSSDQPQHF
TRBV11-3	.	CASSLDTSGIPYEQYF
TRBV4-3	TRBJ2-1	CASSRDRGREGYNEQFF
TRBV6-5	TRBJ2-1	CASSSLASGRFNEQFF
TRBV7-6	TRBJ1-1	CASRDTGHHLAFF
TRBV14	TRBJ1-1	CASSQQVGTEAFF
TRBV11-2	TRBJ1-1	CASSLEVAGAEAFF
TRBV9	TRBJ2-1	CASSVSEGGFNEQFF
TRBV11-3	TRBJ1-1	CASRLTPAGTEAFF
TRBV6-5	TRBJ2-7	CASSWREGYEQYF
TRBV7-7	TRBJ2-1	CASSLAQQGMVYNEQFF
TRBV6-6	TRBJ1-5	CASSYSSVIQPQHF
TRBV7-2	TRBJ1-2	CASTPRGMYGGYTF
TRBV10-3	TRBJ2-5	CAISELDGGRETQYF
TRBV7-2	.	CASSLGGSGSYEQYF
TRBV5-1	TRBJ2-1	CASSLEGGPTNEQFF
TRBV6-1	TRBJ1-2	CASRPSGAGGYGYTF
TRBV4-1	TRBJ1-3	CASSQFGQGRGNTIYF
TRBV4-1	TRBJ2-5	CASSQGLAGDQETQYF
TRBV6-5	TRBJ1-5	CASRTDRDSNQPQHF
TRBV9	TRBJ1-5	CASSGGVNQPQHF
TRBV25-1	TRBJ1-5	CASSNAGNNQPQHF
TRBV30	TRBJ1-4	CAFETGGLEKLFF
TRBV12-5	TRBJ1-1	CASGLVPEDSEAFF
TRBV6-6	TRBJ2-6	CASSYSGREEANVLTF